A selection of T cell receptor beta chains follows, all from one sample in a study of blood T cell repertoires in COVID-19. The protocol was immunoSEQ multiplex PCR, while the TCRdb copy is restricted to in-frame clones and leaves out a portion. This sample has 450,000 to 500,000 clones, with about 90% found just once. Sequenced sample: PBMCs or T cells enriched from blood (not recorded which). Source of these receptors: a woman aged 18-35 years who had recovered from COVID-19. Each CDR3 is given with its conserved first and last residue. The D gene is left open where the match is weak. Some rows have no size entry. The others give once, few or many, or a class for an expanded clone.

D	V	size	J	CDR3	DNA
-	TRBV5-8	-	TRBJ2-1	CASTWRIRDEQFF	TGTGCCAGCACTTGGAGGATTAGGGATGAGCAGTTCTTC
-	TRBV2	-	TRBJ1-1	CASTLGSGDTEAFF	TGTGCCAGCACCCTCGGGTCGGGGGACACTGAAGCTTTCTTT
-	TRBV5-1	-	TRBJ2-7	CASSGSGTPYEQYF	TGCGCCAGCAGTGGGTCCGGGACACCCTACGAGCAGTACTTC
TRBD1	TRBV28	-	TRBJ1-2	CASSLGAGGLYGYTF	TGTGCCAGCAGTTTAGGGGCAGGGGGCCTATATGGCTACACCTTC
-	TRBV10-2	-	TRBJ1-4	CASSEDRRFTNEKLFF	TGCGCCAGCAGTGAGGACAGGAGATTCACTAATGAAAAACTGTTTTTT
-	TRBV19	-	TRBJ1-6	CASSPLPGVGDSPLHF	TGTGCCAGTAGTCCCCTCCCCGGGGTCGGTGATTCACCCCTCCACTTT
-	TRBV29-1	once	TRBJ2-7	CSVKTNYEQYF	TGCAGCGTTAAGACAAATTACGAGCAGTACTTC
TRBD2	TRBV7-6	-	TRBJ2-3	CASSLAGGGDTQYF	TGTGCCAGCAGCTTAGCGGGGGGGGGAGATACGCAGTATTTT
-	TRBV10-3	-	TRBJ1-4	CAISESTGNEKLFF	TGTGCCATCAGTGAGTCGACGGGGAATGAAAAACTGTTTTTT
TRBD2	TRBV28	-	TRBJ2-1	CASNGGRGAYNEQFF	TGTGCCAGTAACGGAGGACGGGGGGCCTACAATGAGCAGTTCTTC
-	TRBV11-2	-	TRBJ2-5	CASSLDQGLQETQYF	TGTGCCAGCAGCTTAGATCAAGGACTTCAAGAGACCCAGTACTTC
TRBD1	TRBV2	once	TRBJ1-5	CASVRDREFNQPQHF	TGTGCCAGCGTCCGGGACAGGGAATTCAATCAGCCCCAGCATTTT
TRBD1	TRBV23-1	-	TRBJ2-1	CASSPCPRDRGQVDNEQFF	TGCGCCAGCAGTCCCTGCCCCCGGGACAGGGGGCAAGTTGACAATGAGCAGTTCTTC
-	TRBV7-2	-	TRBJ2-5	CASSLDWAQETQYF	TGTGCCAGCAGCTTAGACTGGGCTCAAGAGACCCAGTACTTC
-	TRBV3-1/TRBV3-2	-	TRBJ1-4	CASSHGGRDEKLFF	TGTGCCAGCAGCCATGGAGGGAGAGATGAAAAACTGTTTTTT
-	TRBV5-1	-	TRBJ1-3	CASSTGHVSGNTIYF	TGCGCCAGCAGCACAGGACACGTCTCTGGAAACACCATATATTTT
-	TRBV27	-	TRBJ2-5	CASSLGGGPGETQYF	TGTGCCAGCAGTTTGGGGGGGGGCCCTGGGGAGACCCAGTACTTC
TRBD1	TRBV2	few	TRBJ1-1	CASSRGQVNTEAFF	TGTGCCAGCAGTCGAGGACAGGTAAACACTGAAGCTTTCTTT
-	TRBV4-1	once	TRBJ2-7	CASSQVQGGEQYF	TGCGCCAGCAGCCAGGTGCAGGGCGGCGAGCAGTACTTC
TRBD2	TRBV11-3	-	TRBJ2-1	CASSLSGGDEQFF	TGTGCCAGCAGCTTATCCGGGGGGGATGAGCAGTTCTTC
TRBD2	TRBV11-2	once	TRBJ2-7	CASSFGGEGYEQYF	TGTGCCAGCAGCTTCGGAGGGGAGGGCTACGAGCAGTACTTC
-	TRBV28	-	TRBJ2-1	CASIRLGEQFF	TGTGCCAGCATCCGACTGGGTGAGCAGTTCTTC
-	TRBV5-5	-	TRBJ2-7	CASSSRFGISYEQYF	TGTGCCAGCAGCTCTCGGTTCGGGATCTCCTACGAGCAGTACTTC
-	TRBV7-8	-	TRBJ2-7	CASSLVQGATYEQYF	TGTGCCAGCAGCTTAGTTCAGGGCGCAACCTACGAGCAGTACTTC
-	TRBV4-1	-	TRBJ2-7	CASSQEGGGSEQYF	TGCGCCAGCAGCCAAGAAGGGGGGGGATCCGAGCAGTACTTC
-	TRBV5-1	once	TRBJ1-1	CASSLVGGMNTEAFF	TGCGCCAGCAGCTTGGTGGGGGGAATGAACACTGAAGCTTTCTTT
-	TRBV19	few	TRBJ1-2	CASSIGAGARGYTF	TGTGCCAGTAGTATCGGGGCAGGGGCTCGCGGCTACACCTTC
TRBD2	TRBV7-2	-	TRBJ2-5	CASSPWTSGGGETQYF	TGTGCCAGCAGCCCCTGGACTAGCGGGGGTGGCGAGACCCAGTACTTC
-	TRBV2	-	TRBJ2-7	CASSVTLYEQYF	TGTGCCAGCAGTGTTACTCTTTACGAGCAGTACTTC
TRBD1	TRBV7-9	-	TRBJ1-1	CASTPGQGRDTEAFF	TGTGCCAGCACTCCGGGACAGGGTCGGGACACTGAAGCTTTCTTT
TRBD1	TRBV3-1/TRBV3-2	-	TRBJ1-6	CASSQTGQGKSPLHF	TGTGCCAGCAGCCAAACGGGACAGGGGAAGTCACCCCTCCACTTT
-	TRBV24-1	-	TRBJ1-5	CARTTNQPQHF	TGTGCCAGAACAACGAATCAGCCCCAGCATTTT
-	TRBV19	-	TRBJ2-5	CASSVDQETQYF	TGTGCCAGTAGTGTCGACCAAGAGACCCAGTACTTC
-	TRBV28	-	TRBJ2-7	CASSLGASYEQYF	TGTGCCAGCAGTTTAGGGGCGAGCTACGAGCAGTACTTC
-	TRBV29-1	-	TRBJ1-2	CSVLQGKFGYTF	TGCAGCGTACTCCAGGGGAAGTTCGGCTACACCTTC
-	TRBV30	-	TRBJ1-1	CAWSVNRNTEAFF	TGTGCCTGGAGTGTTAACAGAAACACTGAAGCTTTCTTT
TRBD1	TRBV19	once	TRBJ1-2	CASSLWTGKVEGYTF	TGTGCCAGTAGTCTTTGGACAGGGAAGGTGGAAGGCTACACCTTC
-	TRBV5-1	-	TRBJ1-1	CASSYGGTSALSNTEAFF	TGCGCCAGCAGCTACGGGGGGACGTCAGCTTTGTCGAACACTGAAGCTTTCTTT
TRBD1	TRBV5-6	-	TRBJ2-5	CASSLTGVETQYF	TGTGCCAGCAGCTTGACAGGGGTTGAGACCCAGTACTTC
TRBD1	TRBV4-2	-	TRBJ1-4	CASSQDLETGGDKLFF	TGTGCCAGCAGCCAAGATCTTGAGACAGGGGGCGATAAACTGTTTTTT
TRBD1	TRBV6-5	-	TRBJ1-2	CASTSNTGVVYGYTF	TGTGCCAGCACCTCAAACACAGGGGTGGTCTATGGCTACACCTTC
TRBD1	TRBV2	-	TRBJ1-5	CASSSDRDYQPQHF	TGTGCCAGCAGTTCTGACAGGGACTATCAGCCCCAGCATTTT
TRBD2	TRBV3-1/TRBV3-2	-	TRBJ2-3	CASSQNSGASDTQYF	TGTGCCAGCAGCCAAAATAGCGGGGCTTCAGATACGCAGTATTTT
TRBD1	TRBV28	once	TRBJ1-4	CASSLGTGNEKLFF	TGTGCCAGCAGTTTAGGGACAGGGAATGAAAAACTGTTTTTT
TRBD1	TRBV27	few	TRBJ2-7	CAQRRGTGGSYEQYF	TGTGCCCAGCGTAGGGGGACAGGGGGTTCCTACGAGCAGTACTTC